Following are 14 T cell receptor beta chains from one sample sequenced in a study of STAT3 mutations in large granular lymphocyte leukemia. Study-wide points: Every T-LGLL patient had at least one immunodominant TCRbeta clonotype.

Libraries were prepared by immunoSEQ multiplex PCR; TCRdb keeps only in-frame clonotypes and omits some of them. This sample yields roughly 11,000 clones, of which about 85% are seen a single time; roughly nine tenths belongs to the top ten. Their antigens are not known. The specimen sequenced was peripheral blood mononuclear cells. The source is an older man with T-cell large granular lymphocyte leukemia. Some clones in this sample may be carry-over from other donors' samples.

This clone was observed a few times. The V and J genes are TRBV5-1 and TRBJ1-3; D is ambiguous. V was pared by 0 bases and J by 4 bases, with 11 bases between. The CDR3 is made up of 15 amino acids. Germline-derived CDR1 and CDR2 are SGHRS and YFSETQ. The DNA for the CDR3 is TGCGCCAGCAGCTTGGCCGCCGATATGGGAAACACCATATATTTT. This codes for CASSLAADMGNTIYF.

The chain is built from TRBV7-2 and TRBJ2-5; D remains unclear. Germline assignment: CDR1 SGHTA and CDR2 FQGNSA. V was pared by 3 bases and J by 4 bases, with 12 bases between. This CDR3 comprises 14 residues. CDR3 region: CASSFGSERETQYF. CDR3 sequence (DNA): TGTGCCAGCAGCTTTGGATCGGAGAGAGAGACCCAGTACTTC.

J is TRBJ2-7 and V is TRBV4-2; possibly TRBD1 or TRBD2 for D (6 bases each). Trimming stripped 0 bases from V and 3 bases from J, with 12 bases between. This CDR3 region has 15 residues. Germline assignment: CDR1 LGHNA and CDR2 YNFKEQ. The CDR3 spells CASSQEGGNFYEQYF. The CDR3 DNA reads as TGTGCCAGCAGCCAAGAAGGGGGGAACTTCTACGAGCAGTACTTC.

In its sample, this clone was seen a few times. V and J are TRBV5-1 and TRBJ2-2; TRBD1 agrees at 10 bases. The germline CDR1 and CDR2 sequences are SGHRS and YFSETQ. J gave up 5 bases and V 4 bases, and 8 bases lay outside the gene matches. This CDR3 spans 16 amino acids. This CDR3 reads CASSPGGTGVTGELFF. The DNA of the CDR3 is TGCGCCAGCAGCCCCGGGGGGACAGGGGTGACCGGGGAGCTGTTTTTT. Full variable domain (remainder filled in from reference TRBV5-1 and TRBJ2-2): KAGVTQTPRYLIKTRGQQVTLSCSPISGHRSVSWYQQTPGQGLQFLFEYFSETQRNKGNFPGRFSGRQFSNSRSEMNVSTLELGDSALYLCASSPGGTGVTGELFFGEGSRLTVL.

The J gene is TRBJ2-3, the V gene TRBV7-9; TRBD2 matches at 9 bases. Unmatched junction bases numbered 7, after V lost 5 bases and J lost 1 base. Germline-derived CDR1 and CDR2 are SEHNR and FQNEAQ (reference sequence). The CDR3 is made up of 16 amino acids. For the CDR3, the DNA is TGTGCCAGCAGCCCATGGCGGGGGGGCGGCACAGATACGCAGTATTTT. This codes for CASSPWRGGGTDTQYF. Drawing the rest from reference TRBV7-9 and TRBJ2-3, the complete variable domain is DTGVSQNPRHKITKRGQNVTFRCDPISEHNRLYWYRQTLGQGPEFLTYFQNEAQLEKSRLLSDRFSAERPKGSFSTLEIQRTEQGDSAMYLCASSPWRGGGTDTQYFGPGTRLTVL.

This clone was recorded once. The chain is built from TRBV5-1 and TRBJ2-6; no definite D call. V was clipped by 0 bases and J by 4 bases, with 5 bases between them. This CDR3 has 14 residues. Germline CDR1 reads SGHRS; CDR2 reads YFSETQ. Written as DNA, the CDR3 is TGCGCCAGCAGCTTGGGTCCCGGGGCCAACGTCCTGACTTTC. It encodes CASSLGPGANVLTF.

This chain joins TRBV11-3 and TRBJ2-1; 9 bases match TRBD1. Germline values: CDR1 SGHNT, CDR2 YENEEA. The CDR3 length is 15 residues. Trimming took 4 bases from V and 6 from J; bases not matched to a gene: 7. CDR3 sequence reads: CASSWGQGRVNEQFF. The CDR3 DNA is TGTGCCAGCAGCTGGGGACAGGGTCGAGTCAATGAGCAGTTCTTC.

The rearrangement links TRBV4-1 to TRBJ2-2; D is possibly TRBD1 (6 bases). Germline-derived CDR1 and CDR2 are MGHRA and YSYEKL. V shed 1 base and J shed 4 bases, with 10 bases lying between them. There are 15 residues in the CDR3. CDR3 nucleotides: TGCGCCAGCAGCCAAGCCGGACAGTCCACCGGGGAGCTGTTTTTT. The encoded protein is CASSQAGQSTGELFF.

The CDR3 loop reads CAWSAGGGEKLFF. In DNA form, the CDR3 reads TGTGCCTGGAGTGCCGGTGGGGGTGAAAAACTGTTTTTT. The chain recombines TRBV30 with TRBJ1-4, with a tentative D call TRBD1 (5 bases). Trimming stripped 1 base from V and 7 bases from J, with 10 bases between. CDR3 length: 13 amino acids. Germline loops: CDR1 GTSNPN, CDR2 SVGIG (reference sequence).

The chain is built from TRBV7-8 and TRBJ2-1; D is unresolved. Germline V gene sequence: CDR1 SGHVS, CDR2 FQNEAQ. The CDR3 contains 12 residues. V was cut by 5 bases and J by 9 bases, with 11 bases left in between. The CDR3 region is CASSPLTPEQFF. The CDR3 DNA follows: TGTGCCAGCAGCCCCCTCACCCCTGAGCAGTTCTTC.

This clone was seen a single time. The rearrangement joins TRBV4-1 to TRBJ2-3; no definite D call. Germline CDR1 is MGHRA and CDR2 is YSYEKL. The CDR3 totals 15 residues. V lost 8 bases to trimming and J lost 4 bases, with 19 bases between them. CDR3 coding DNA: TGCGCCAGCTCAAGTCCGGGTGCTTACCCAGATACGCAGTATTTT. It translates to CASSSPGAYPDTQYF.

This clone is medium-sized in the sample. The CDR3 region has the DNA TGTGCCAGCAGCTTCCGGGGACAGGGAAACTATGGCTACACCTTC. Its translation: CASSFRGQGNYGYTF. The rearrangement joins TRBV5-5 to TRBJ1-2; 9 bases fit TRBD1. Germline V gives CDR1 SGHKS, CDR2 YYEKEE (reference sequence). V shed 2 bases, J shed 2 bases, and the junction held 4 bases outside the gene matches. The CDR3 totals 15 residues.

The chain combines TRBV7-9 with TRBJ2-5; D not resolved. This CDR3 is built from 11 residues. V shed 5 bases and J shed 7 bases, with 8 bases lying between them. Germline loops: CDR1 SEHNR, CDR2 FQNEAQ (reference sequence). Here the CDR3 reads CASSLLGTQYF. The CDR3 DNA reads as TGTGCCAGCAGCCTCCTGGGGACCCAGTACTTC.

The CDR3 sequence is CASSSTVNTEAFF. The CDR3 coding sequence is TGTGCCAGCAGCTCGACAGTGAACACTGAAGCTTTCTTT. The chain employs TRBV7-3 and TRBJ1-1; maybe TRBD1 (5 bases). CDR3 length: 13 amino acids. Germline lookup yields CDR1 SGHTA and CDR2 FQGTGA. The ends were cut back, 4 bases at V and 0 bases at J, with 6 bases in the middle. The full variable domain, in which reference TRBV7-3 and TRBJ1-1 provide the parts outside the CDR3, is GAGVSQTPSNKVTEKGKYVELRCDPISGHTALYWYRQSLGQGPEFLIYFQGTGAADDSGLPNDRFFAVRPEGSVSTLKIQRTERGDSAVYLCASSSTVNTEAFFGQGTRLTVV.